This T cell receptor beta chain was profiled in a study of PD-1 blockade in classical Hodgkin lymphoma. Of note for this clone: As yet, its antigen is unknown.

After autologous stem cell transplantation all patients relapsed, and prior brentuximab vedotin exposure differed between cohorts. Notes on the study in general: Diversity in CD4+ TCRs, unlike that measured in CD8+ TCRs, had risen significantly by C4D1.

The CDR3 consists of 14 residues. CDR1 is SGHVS, CDR2 FQNEAQ, per germline. Between the trimmed V and J ends, which lost 2 bases and 2 bases, there was a span of 4 bases. The protocol was immunoSEQ multiplex PCR, while the TCRdb copy is restricted to in-frame clones and leaves out a portion. The table lists about 22,000 clones, over 60% of them singletons. J is TRBJ2-6 and V is TRBV7-8, with D uncertain. This receptor was taken from a human donor with classical Hodgkin lymphoma. The specimen was peripheral blood mononuclear cells (PBMCs), collected before the second cycle of nivolumab. CDR3 in DNA: TGTGCCAGCAGCTTAAGGGCTGGGGCCAACGTCCTGACTTTC. It specifies CASSLRAGANVLTF.